This passage covers 25 T cell receptor beta chains from one sample sequenced in a study of technical replicates of blood from a handful of donors. The assay was immunoSEQ multiplex PCR, and TCRdb's table has in-frame clones only and misses some. The profile shows tens of thousands of clones, 80% to 95% of them singletons. The sequencing sample was made of T cells isolated from PBMCs. These receptors were collected from a human donor in good health. Some clones in this sample may be carry-over from other donors' samples.

The V and J genes are TRBV15 and TRBJ2-3; maybe TRBD2 (5 bases). The CDR3 has 14 amino acids. Germline assignment: CDR1 LNHNV and CDR2 YYDKDF (reference sequence). V was pared by 3 bases and J by 2 bases, with 9 bases between. CDR3 sequence reads: CATSRRVDTDTQYF. The CDR3 DNA follows: TGTGCCACCAGCAGGAGGGTTGACACAGATACGCAGTATTTT.

CDR3 in amino acids: CASSQPGASYEQYF. CDR3 in DNA: TGCGCCAGCAGCCAACCCGGTGCGAGCTACGAGCAGTACTTC. The genes are TRBV4-1 and TRBJ2-7; D unclear. CDR3 length equals 14 residues. CDR1 and CDR2 from the germline V gene are MGHRA and YSYEKL. Trimming cost V 2 bases and J 3 bases, with 11 bases left between them.

This sequence joins TRBV18 and TRBJ2-4; TRBD1 matches at 7 bases. CDR3 length equals 15 residues. From germline, CDR1 is KGHSH and CDR2 LQKENI. Trimming took 6 bases from V and 0 from J; bases not matched to a gene: 5. The CDR3 spells CASSLQGLAKNIQYF. In DNA form, the CDR3 reads TGTGCCAGCTCCTTACAGGGGCTAGCCAAAAACATTCAGTACTTC.

The chain recombines TRBV18 with TRBJ1-5; D may be TRBD1 (5 bases). The CDR3 extends over 15 amino acids. V was clipped by 3 bases and J by 4 bases, with 13 bases between them. Germline CDR1 KGHSH, CDR2 LQKENI. DNA of the CDR3: TGTGCCAGCTCACCCCCCCAGGGTTGGAATCAGCCCCAGCATTTT. Its protein is CASSPPQGWNQPQHF.

The chain combines TRBV11-2 with TRBJ2-1; D not resolved. Trimming removed 1 base from V and 8 bases from J, with 9 bases in between. The germline V gene has CDR1 SGHAT and CDR2 FQNNGV. The length of the CDR3 is 13 residues. The CDR3 loop is CASSLAFRDEQFF. The CDR3 DNA sequence: TGTGCCAGCAGCTTAGCTTTTCGTGATGAGCAGTTCTTC.

The chain links TRBV9 to TRBJ1-2; D uncertain. Trimming left V 3 bases short and J 4 bases short, with 16 bases between. There are 15 residues in the CDR3. CDR1 is SGDLS and CDR2 is YYNGEE in the germline V gene. In nucleotides, the CDR3 is TGTGCCAGCAGCGCCAACCCTACGGGGTTCTATGGCTACACCTTC. It specifies CASSANPTGFYGYTF.

The rearrangement uses TRBV18 and TRBJ2-7; 7 bases map to TRBD2. The CDR3 contains 15 residues. The V gene's germline CDR1 is KGHSH and CDR2 LQKENI. The trim removed 3 bases at V and 2 bases at J, leaving 7 bases unmatched. The CDR3 sequence: CASSPGEGLAYEQYF. CDR3 sequence (DNA): TGTGCCAGCTCACCCGGGGAGGGGTTGGCCTACGAGCAGTACTTC.

The genes are TRBV5-1 and TRBJ2-1; 7 positions agree with TRBD2. The J segment lost 6 bases and the V segment lost 1 base, leaving 10 bases of the junction unmatched. CDR1 and CDR2 from the germline V gene are SGHRS and YFSETQ. This CDR3 contains 16 residues. CDR3 in DNA: TGCGCCAGCAGCTTGACGGGGACTACCGTCTTCAATGAGCAGTTCTTC. This translates into CASSLTGTTVFNEQFF.

This rearrangement joins TRBV5-6 to TRBJ2-7, with 7 bases matching TRBD2. This CDR3 spans 15 amino acids. CDR1 is SGHDT and CDR2 is YYEEEE in the germline V gene. Germline trimming cut 2 bases from V and 2 bases from J; bases unmatched to any gene: 7. CDR3 DNA: TGTGCCAGCAGCTTTGCGGGAGAAGGACCCTACGAGCAGTACTTC. It yields the protein CASSFAGEGPYEQYF.

The sample holds one count of this clone. V and J are TRBV12-5 and TRBJ2-3; tentatively, D is TRBD2 (6 bases). This CDR3 has 14 amino acids. Looked up from germline, CDR1 is LGHNT and CDR2 is FRNRAP. Trimming cost V 3 bases and J 1 base, with 8 bases left between them. Here the CDR3 DNA reads TGTGCTAGTGGTTTCCCGGGAGGCACAGATACGCAGTATTTT. This gives the protein CASGFPGGTDTQYF. Based on the CDR3 plus reference TRBV12-5 and TRBJ2-3, the full variable domain is DARVTQTPRHKVTEMGQEVTMRCQPILGHNTVFWYRQTMMQGLELLAYFRNRAPLDDSGMPKDRFSAEMPDATLATLKIQPSEPRDSAVYFCASGFPGGTDTQYFGPGTRLTVL.

Points on this clone: The junction differs from germline at one of its ends, possibly a read error. This chain connects TRBV7-7 to TRBJ2-1; 9 bases match TRBD2. Germline loops: CDR1 SSHAT, CDR2 FNYEAQ (reference sequence). CDR3 length: 16 amino acids. The CDR3 bases are TGTGCTAGCAGTAAAGACGGGGTAGCGGGAGTTCGGGGGCAGTTCTTC. Translation gives CASSKDGVAGVRGQFF.

The V and J genes are TRBV10-3 and TRBJ1-1; D perhaps matches TRBD1 (5 bases). V was pared by 6 bases and J by 1 base, with 9 bases between. Germline values: CDR1 ENHRY, CDR2 SYGVKD. The CDR3 runs to 13 residues. CDR3 protein: CAIRTTENTEAFF. In DNA, the CDR3 is TGTGCCATCAGAACGACAGAGAACACTGAAGCTTTCTTT.

The chain employs TRBV28 and TRBJ2-2; D unclear. This CDR3 comprises 12 residues. The V end lost 7 bases, the J end lost 5 bases, and 8 bases lay between the germline ends. The V gene's germline CDR1 is MDHEN and CDR2 SYDVKM. CDR3 nucleotides: TGTGCCAGCAACGGTATGACCGGGGAGCTGTTTTTT. Translated: CASNGMTGELFF.

The chain employs TRBV2 and TRBJ2-3; 7 bases are a match to TRBD2. The CDR3 contains 15 residues. The V gene end was trimmed by 7 bases and the J gene end by 4 bases; junction bases not matched to a gene: 11. The germline V gene has CDR1 SNHLY and CDR2 FYNNEI. The chain's CDR3 is CASTLGGRGADTQYF. Here the CDR3 DNA reads TGTGCCAGCACACTTGGCGGGAGAGGGGCAGATACGCAGTATTTT.

CDR3 DNA: TGTGCCAGCAGCTACACCCCGAAAGAGACCCAGTACTTC. It is translated as CASSYTPKETQYF. The chain joins TRBV7-2 to TRBJ2-5; D is ambiguous. Germline V gene data show CDR1 as SGHTA and CDR2 as FQGNSA. The V gene lost 4 bases and the J gene lost 3 bases, with 9 bases spanning the gap. The CDR3 loop spans 13 amino acids.

In regard to this clone: The junction shows a germline mismatch at one end, possibly a read error. The chain couples TRBV19 to TRBJ1-2; 8 positions match TRBD1. The CDR3 is 8 amino acids. Germline V gene sequence: CDR1 LNHDA, CDR2 SQIVND (reference sequence). The CDR3 loop reads CATGTGYF. The CDR3 coding sequence is TGTGCCACGGGGACAGGCTACTTC.

The chain carries TRBV27 and TRBJ1-1; 9 positions agree with TRBD1. The V gene's germline CDR1 is MNHEY and CDR2 SMNVEV (reference sequence). The CDR3 has 17 amino acids. Germline trimming cut 3 bases from V and 3 bases from J; bases unmatched to any gene: 11. DNA of the CDR3: TGTGCCAGCAGTTTTCACAGGGGGCCGGCATCGTACACTGAAGCTTTCTTT. This gives the protein CASSFHRGPASYTEAFF.

The rearrangement joins TRBV6-5 to TRBJ1-1; 9 bases are shared with TRBD1. The V gene end was trimmed by 10 bases and the J gene end by 9 bases; junction bases not matched to a gene: 12. The CDR3 covers 13 residues. Germline V gives CDR1 MNHEY, CDR2 SVGAGI. The CDR3 loop is CATTGGDRRKAFF. The CDR3 DNA sequence: TGTGCCACCACAGGGGGCGATCGGAGGAAAGCTTTCTTT.

In its sample, this clone was seen a few times. The genes are TRBV9 and TRBJ1-4, with 12 bases matching TRBD1. V shed 2 bases and J 6 bases; nucleotides not matched to a gene: 2. This CDR3 contains 15 residues. Germline loops: CDR1 SGDLS, CDR2 YYNGEE. The CDR3 loop is CASSVGQGAHEKLFF. The CDR3 DNA reads TGTGCCAGCAGCGTGGGACAGGGGGCGCATGAAAAACTGTTTTTT.

The chain links TRBV14 to TRBJ1-3, with no clear D. V was shortened by 0 bases and J by 4 bases, with 4 bases between the two germline ends. The CDR3 totals 13 residues. Germline CDR1 and CDR2: SGHDN and FVKESK. The CDR3 sequence is CASSQELGNTIYF. CDR3 sequence (DNA): TGTGCCAGCAGCCAAGAACTAGGAAACACCATATATTTT.

The chain's CDR3 is CASTEGEVDYGYTF. The CDR3 region has the DNA TGTGCCAGCACTGAGGGGGAGGTAGACTATGGCTACACCTTC. This chain connects TRBV25-1 to TRBJ1-2, with a possible D match to TRBD1 (6 bases). Germline CDR1 MGHDK, CDR2 SYGVNS. CDR3 size: 14 residues. Trimming cost V 7 bases and J 3 bases, with 15 bases left between them.

The gene calls are TRBV19 and TRBJ2-5, with a tentative D call TRBD1 (5 bases). In germline, CDR1 is LNHDA, CDR2 SQIVND (reference sequence). V lost 0 bases to trimming and J lost 5 bases, with 13 bases between them. CDR3 length equals 15 residues. In nucleotides, the CDR3 is TGTGCCAGTAGTATAGATCTTTCCAGGGCGGAGACCCAGTACTTC. This codes for CASSIDLSRAETQYF.

This clone has a handful of counts. The J gene is TRBJ2-2, the V gene TRBV6-4; D ambiguous. CDR3 length equals 13 residues. CDR1 and CDR2 from the germline V gene are MRHNA and SNTAGT. Trimming removed 0 bases at V and 4 bases at J, with 3 bases between. CDR3 sequence reads: CASSDSSTGELFF. The DNA for the CDR3 is TGTGCCAGCAGTGACTCTAGCACCGGGGAGCTGTTTTTT.

V gene TRBV7-2 combines with J gene TRBJ2-3; D perhaps matches TRBD2 (9 bases). V was shortened by 5 bases and J by 4 bases, with 19 bases between the two germline ends. The V gene's germline CDR1 is SGHTA and CDR2 FQGNSA. The CDR3 covers 16 residues. CDR3 DNA sequence: TGTGCCAGCAGCCCCCGGCTAGCGGGACAGGCAGATACGCAGTATTTT. Protein sequence: CASSPRLAGQADTQYF.

The chain has TRBV7-9 and TRBJ1-5; 7 bases map to TRBD1. Germline V gene lookup returns CDR1 SEHNR and CDR2 FQNEAQ (reference sequence). This CDR3 contains 12 residues. V shed 5 bases and J 6 bases; nucleotides not matched to a gene: 1. The CDR3 DNA reads TGTGCCAGCAGCCCAGGGGGTCAGCCCCAGCATTTT. Translation gives CASSPGGQPQHF. The full variable domain, in which reference TRBV7-9 and TRBJ1-5 provide the parts outside the CDR3, is DTGVSQNPRHKITKRGQNVTFRCDPISEHNRLYWYRQTLGQGPEFLTYFQNEAQLEKSRLLSDRFSAERPKGSFSTLEIQRTEQGDSAMYLCASSPGGQPQHFGDGTRLSIL.